This is a list of T cell receptor beta chains from one sample in a study of blood T cell repertoires in COVID-19. Measured with immunoSEQ multiplex PCR; TCRdb has only the in-frame clones, and not every one. Of 280,000 or so clones listed, 80% to 90% were seen once; the top ten hold around a tenth. Sequencing was done on a sample of peripheral blood. These receptors originate from a woman in her 50s who had recovered from COVID-19. CDR3s include the opening cysteine and the closing phenylalanine or tryptophan. A D gene is named only where the DNA matches it firmly. Size is omitted from some rows. Given values are once, few, many or a class for expanded clones.

CASRPDMYGYTF	TGTGCCAGCAGGCCCGACATGTATGGCTACACCTTC	few	-	TRBV28	TRBJ1-2
CASSVGQVGDTQYF	TGTGCCAGCAGCGTAGGACAGGTTGGCGATACGCAGTATTTT	-	-	TRBV9	TRBJ2-3
CASRAGSPQETQYF	TGTGCCAGCAGAGCAGGGTCCCCACAAGAGACCCAGTACTTC	-	-	TRBV6-5	TRBJ2-5
CASSPMDTGNNEQFF	TGTGCCAGCAGCCCCATGGATACGGGAAACAATGAGCAGTTCTTC	-	-	TRBV7-2	TRBJ2-1
CASSQTDRALSYEQYF	TGCGCCAGCAGCCAAACGGACAGGGCGCTCTCCTACGAGCAGTACTTC	-	TRBD1	TRBV4-1	TRBJ2-7
CASSQESSYNSPLHF	TGCGCCAGCAGCCAAGAGAGCTCCTATAATTCACCCCTCCACTTT	-	-	TRBV4-3	TRBJ1-6
CASSRSSNQPQHF	TGTGCCAGCTCACGGAGTAGCAATCAGCCCCAGCATTTT	-	-	TRBV18	TRBJ1-5
CASSELDSSYEQYF	TGTGCCAGCAGTGAACTGGACAGCTCCTACGAGCAGTACTTC	-	-	TRBV6-1	TRBJ2-7
CASSYSGADGYTF	TGTGCCAGCAGCTACTCAGGGGCCGATGGCTACACCTTC	-	-	TRBV5-4	TRBJ1-2
CASSYSGLALGF	TGTGCCAGCAGTTACTCCGGCTTAGCGCTTGGCTTT	once	-	TRBV6-2/TRBV6-3	TRBJ1-1
CASSVPSSGANVLTF	TGTGCCAGCAGCGTACCGAGCTCTGGGGCCAACGTCCTGACTTTC	-	-	TRBV9	TRBJ2-6
CASSRDRNSPLHF	TGTGCCAGCAGTCGGGACAGAAATTCACCCCTCCACTTT	-	TRBD1	TRBV12-3/TRBV12-4	TRBJ1-6
CASSYSSSNQPQHF	TGTGCCAGCAGTTACTCTAGCAGCAATCAGCCCCAGCATTTT	-	-	TRBV6-2/TRBV6-3	TRBJ1-5
CASSLAGTRLDIQYF	TGTGCCAGCAGCTTAGCGGGGACTAGATTGGACATTCAGTACTTC	-	TRBD2	TRBV11-1	TRBJ2-4
CASSYSAVLYEQYF	TGTGCCAGCAGTTACTCGGCGGTTCTCTACGAGCAGTACTTC	-	-	TRBV6-2/TRBV6-3	TRBJ2-7
CASSIDLSVPEAFF	TGTGCCAGTAGTATAGATCTTTCCGTCCCTGAAGCTTTCTTT	few	-	TRBV19	TRBJ1-1
CASSYPSGLAGSYNEQFF	TGTGCCAGCAGCTACCCATCGGGACTAGCGGGTTCCTACAATGAGCAGTTCTTC	-	TRBD2	TRBV7-9	TRBJ2-1
CASSQLHGTRYEQYF	TGTGCCAGCAGCCAATTACACGGGACAAGGTACGAGCAGTACTTC	-	-	TRBV3-1/TRBV3-2	TRBJ2-7
CAIGVASDRGETQYF	TGTGCCATCGGTGTAGCCTCGGACAGGGGTGAGACCCAGTACTTC	-	TRBD1	TRBV10-3	TRBJ2-5
CASSYSRTSGSGLGNEQFF	TGTGCCAGCAGTTACTCGAGAACTAGCGGGAGTGGACTTGGTAATGAGCAGTTCTTC	-	TRBD2	TRBV6-2/TRBV6-3	TRBJ2-1